Listed below are T cell receptor beta chains from one sample, sequenced in a study of blood T cell repertoires in COVID-19. This table comes from immunoSEQ multiplex PCR, and its TCRdb copy is limited to in-frame clones, with some not included. The table shows about 240,000 clones, with roughly 80% occurring only once. Sequenced: peripheral blood. The source of these receptors is a woman older than 75 with acute or convalescent COVID-19. The CDR3 runs from the conserved cysteine through the conserved F or W. The D gene is left open where the match is weak. A clone size is listed for some rows: how often the clone was seen (once, few, many), or a class if it is expanded.

clone_size: NA; v_call: TRBV18; j_call: TRBJ1-2; d_call: NA; cdr3_nt: TGTGCCAGCTCACCACCCTCGGTATTCTATGGCTACACCTTC; cdr3_aa: CASSPPSVFYGYTF
clone_size: few; v_call: TRBV5-1; j_call: TRBJ2-5; d_call: NA; cdr3_nt: TGCGCCAGCAGCTTCAAAGAGACCCAGTACTTC; cdr3_aa: CASSFKETQYF
clone_size: NA; v_call: TRBV27; j_call: TRBJ2-5; d_call: NA; cdr3_nt: TGTGCCAGCAGTTTATCCCTCCAGGGGAGGGAAGAGACCCAGTACTTC; cdr3_aa: CASSLSLQGREETQYF
clone_size: NA; v_call: TRBV19; j_call: TRBJ1-4; d_call: TRBD1; cdr3_nt: TGTGCCAGTAGTGCCCCGACAGGGGGTAATGAAAAACTGTTTTTT; cdr3_aa: CASSAPTGGNEKLFF
clone_size: NA; v_call: TRBV21-1; j_call: TRBJ1-5; d_call: NA; cdr3_nt: TGTGCCCCCTACAGGGGACAGAGCCTAGCCCATAATCAGCCCCAGCATTTT; cdr3_aa: CAPYRGQSLAHNQPQHF
clone_size: NA; v_call: TRBV6-5; j_call: TRBJ1-1; d_call: TRBD1; cdr3_nt: TGTGCCAGCAGTTCGGGACAGGGGGCTGTCGGAGCTTTCTTT; cdr3_aa: CASSSGQGAVGAFF
clone_size: NA; v_call: TRBV11-2; j_call: TRBJ1-2; d_call: TRBD1; cdr3_nt: TGTGCCAGCAGCTTATCATGGCAGGGGGCGAACGGCTACACCTTC; cdr3_aa: CASSLSWQGANGYTF
clone_size: once; v_call: TRBV19; j_call: TRBJ1-2; d_call: NA; cdr3_nt: TGTGCCAGTAGTTTTCAGCCTTCAGTTACTCGGAGCTATGGCTACACCTTC; cdr3_aa: CASSFQPSVTRSYGYTF
clone_size: NA; v_call: TRBV6-5; j_call: TRBJ1-5; d_call: NA; cdr3_nt: TGTGCCAGCTGTCCGGGGGTGGTTAGTGATCAGCCCCAGCATTTT; cdr3_aa: CASCPGVVSDQPQHF
clone_size: NA; v_call: TRBV3-1/TRBV3-2; j_call: TRBJ2-5; d_call: TRBD2; cdr3_nt: TGTGCCAGCAGCGCCCAGACTAGCGCCGAGACCCAGTACTTC; cdr3_aa: CASSAQTSAETQYF
clone_size: NA; v_call: TRBV5-1; j_call: TRBJ2-7; d_call: TRBD2; cdr3_nt: TGCGCCAGCAGCTCGAAAGCGGGGGGAAGGGGGAGCTACGAGCAGTACTTC; cdr3_aa: CASSSKAGGRGSYEQYF
clone_size: NA; v_call: TRBV18; j_call: TRBJ1-5; d_call: NA; cdr3_nt: TGTGCCAGCTCACCAGGAGAGGACTTGCCCCAGCATTTT; cdr3_aa: CASSPGEDLPQHF
clone_size: few; v_call: TRBV2; j_call: TRBJ1-6; d_call: TRBD1; cdr3_nt: TGTGCCAGCAGGAGACTTTGGACAGGGGGCAATTCACCCCTCCACTTT; cdr3_aa: CASRRLWTGGNSPLHF
clone_size: NA; v_call: TRBV6-5; j_call: TRBJ1-6; d_call: NA; cdr3_nt: TGTGCCAGCAGTTCCCGGGGTAATTCACCCCTCCACTTT; cdr3_aa: CASSSRGNSPLHF
clone_size: NA; v_call: TRBV28; j_call: TRBJ1-2; d_call: NA; cdr3_nt: TGTGCCAGCAGTTTAGTAGGACAGTTCTATGGCTACACCTTC; cdr3_aa: CASSLVGQFYGYTF
clone_size: NA; v_call: TRBV19; j_call: TRBJ1-2; d_call: NA; cdr3_nt: TGTGCCAGTAGTACCCTGGGAACAGGGCTTCCCTATGGCTACACCTTC; cdr3_aa: CASSTLGTGLPYGYTF
clone_size: NA; v_call: TRBV7-2; j_call: TRBJ2-3; d_call: TRBD2; cdr3_nt: TGTGCCAGCAGCTTAGTGAACGGGGGGAACCTCGGGGCGAATACGCAGTATTTT; cdr3_aa: CASSLVNGGNLGANTQYF
clone_size: many; v_call: TRBV5-1; j_call: TRBJ1-4; d_call: TRBD1; cdr3_nt: TGCGCCAGCTCGACAGGGACTAATGAAAAACTGTTTTTT; cdr3_aa: CASSTGTNEKLFF
clone_size: NA; v_call: TRBV11-2; j_call: TRBJ1-1; d_call: NA; cdr3_nt: TGTGCCAGCAGCTTAGGGGACAATGAAGCTTTCTTT; cdr3_aa: CASSLGDNEAFF
clone_size: NA; v_call: TRBV28; j_call: TRBJ1-2; d_call: NA; cdr3_nt: TGTGCCAGCAGTTTAACGGGGGGCGCGGATTATGGCTACACCTTC; cdr3_aa: CASSLTGGADYGYTF
clone_size: NA; v_call: TRBV3-1/TRBV3-2; j_call: TRBJ1-1; d_call: NA; cdr3_nt: TGTGCCAGCAGCCCCCGAGGTTATGAAGCTTTCTTT; cdr3_aa: CASSPRGYEAFF
clone_size: NA; v_call: TRBV25-1; j_call: TRBJ1-4; d_call: NA; cdr3_nt: TGTGCCAGCAGTGACTACAGGCTAGGGGGTGAAAAACTGTTTTTT; cdr3_aa: CASSDYRLGGEKLFF
clone_size: NA; v_call: TRBV7-3; j_call: TRBJ2-2; d_call: NA; cdr3_nt: TGTGCCAGCAGCTCCAATCCAGGGGCCAAGAACACCGGGGAGCTGTTTTTT; cdr3_aa: CASSSNPGAKNTGELFF
clone_size: NA; v_call: TRBV3-1/TRBV3-2; j_call: TRBJ2-1; d_call: TRBD1; cdr3_nt: TGTGCCAGCAGCGCCCAGGGGGTGGCCGGGAATGAGCAGTTCTTC; cdr3_aa: CASSAQGVAGNEQFF
clone_size: NA; v_call: TRBV5-4; j_call: TRBJ2-7; d_call: NA; cdr3_nt: TGTGCCAGCAGCTTGGGCCCCACTTACGAGCAGTACTTC; cdr3_aa: CASSLGPTYEQYF
clone_size: NA; v_call: TRBV4-2; j_call: TRBJ1-1; d_call: NA; cdr3_nt: TGTGCCAGCAGCCAAGGCGGCAGGGTAGTCACTGAAGCTTTCTTT; cdr3_aa: CASSQGGRVVTEAFF
clone_size: NA; v_call: TRBV6-5; j_call: TRBJ1-2; d_call: NA; cdr3_nt: TGTGCCACCGGCGGTCCGGGCTACACCTTC; cdr3_aa: CATGGPGYTF
clone_size: NA; v_call: TRBV27; j_call: TRBJ1-4; d_call: TRBD1; cdr3_nt: TGTGCCAGCAGTTTGACAGGGTTGGGAGAAAAACTGTTTTTT; cdr3_aa: CASSLTGLGEKLFF
clone_size: once; v_call: TRBV28; j_call: TRBJ1-5; d_call: NA; cdr3_nt: TGTGCCAGCAGTTTGGGGCGCAACAATCAGCCCCAGCATTTT; cdr3_aa: CASSLGRNNQPQHF
clone_size: NA; v_call: TRBV28; j_call: TRBJ1-4; d_call: NA; cdr3_nt: TGTGCCAGCAGTCTCTCGGCAGGGGTGGGTGAAAAACTGTTTTTT; cdr3_aa: CASSLSAGVGEKLFF
clone_size: NA; v_call: TRBV2; j_call: TRBJ1-5; d_call: NA; cdr3_nt: TGTGCCAGCAGTGCTCTCCGGGATCAGCCCCAGCATTTT; cdr3_aa: CASSALRDQPQHF
clone_size: NA; v_call: TRBV3-1/TRBV3-2; j_call: TRBJ2-3; d_call: NA; cdr3_nt: TGTGCCAGCAGCCTTAGCGTGGCAGGTCAAGATACGCAGTATTTT; cdr3_aa: CASSLSVAGQDTQYF
clone_size: NA; v_call: TRBV5-8; j_call: TRBJ1-5; d_call: TRBD1; cdr3_nt: TGTGCCAGCAGCTTCGGACAGGTGAATCAGCCCCAGCATTTT; cdr3_aa: CASSFGQVNQPQHF
clone_size: NA; v_call: TRBV23-1; j_call: TRBJ1-5; d_call: NA; cdr3_nt: TGCGCCAGCAGTCCCTGGGTCGGACAGAATCAGCCCCAGCATTTT; cdr3_aa: CASSPWVGQNQPQHF
clone_size: NA; v_call: TRBV24-1; j_call: TRBJ2-1; d_call: TRBD1; cdr3_nt: TGTGCCACCAGTGATTCTACCGGGACAGGAGGCAATGAGCAGTTCTTC; cdr3_aa: CATSDSTGTGGNEQFF
clone_size: NA; v_call: TRBV30; j_call: TRBJ1-1; d_call: NA; cdr3_nt: TGTGCCTGGAGTGGGGGCCCTAACACTGAAGCTTTCTTT; cdr3_aa: CAWSGGPNTEAFF
clone_size: NA; v_call: TRBV13; j_call: TRBJ2-1; d_call: NA; cdr3_nt: TGTGCCAGCAGCTTTATCGGGACAAACAATGAGCAGTTCTTC; cdr3_aa: CASSFIGTNNEQFF
clone_size: few; v_call: TRBV6-5; j_call: TRBJ1-1; d_call: NA; cdr3_nt: TGTGCCGCAAGGGAGGGTTGGTTGAACACTGAAGCTTTCTTT; cdr3_aa: CAAREGWLNTEAFF
clone_size: NA; v_call: TRBV3-1/TRBV3-2; j_call: TRBJ1-4; d_call: TRBD1; cdr3_nt: TGTGCCAGCAGCCCCAGGGGGCCTAACGAAAAACTGTTTTTT; cdr3_aa: CASSPRGPNEKLFF
clone_size: NA; v_call: TRBV29-1; j_call: TRBJ2-2; d_call: NA; cdr3_nt: TGCAGCGTTGGTAAAGCTTCCACCGGGGAGCTGTTTTTT; cdr3_aa: CSVGKASTGELFF
clone_size: NA; v_call: TRBV7-9; j_call: TRBJ2-1; d_call: TRBD1; cdr3_nt: TGTGCCAGCAGCTTAAGGACAGGGGGGGCTGAGCAGTTCTTC; cdr3_aa: CASSLRTGGAEQFF
clone_size: few; v_call: TRBV5-4; j_call: TRBJ1-5; d_call: TRBD1; cdr3_nt: TGTGCCAGCAGCTTACAGGGGGTTGCTCAGCCCCAGCATTTT; cdr3_aa: CASSLQGVAQPQHF